The 29 T cell receptor beta chains given below trace back to one sample, sequenced in a study of regulatory T cells in long-lasting Graves disease. Libraries of TCR beta came from iRepertoire HTBI primers plus Arm-PCR of CDR3 regions. TCRdb reprocessed the multiplex PCR reads via MiXCR and lists one record per CDR3 protein. The data show 360,000 or so distinct CDR3 sequences, with around 15% seen just once and around 20% held by the top ten. Time point here: newly diagnosed GD, antithyroid drugs for less than 3 months. Preparation of the TCR library used RNA extracted from PBMCs. These records were also assigned to another study, of T cells in Graves' hyperthyroidism and ophthalmopathy.

The sequenced sample was peripheral blood mononuclear cells (PBMCs), obtained at new diagnosis, from a patient treated with antithyroid drugs. These receptors originate from a woman between 18 and 29 years old with Graves disease.

This clonotype occurred a few times. The chain links TRBV7-8 to TRBJ2-5; 8 nucleotides line up with TRBD2. CDR1 is SGHVS and CDR2 is FQNEAQ in the germline V gene. The CDR3 has 15 residues. V lost 4 bases, J lost 7 bases, and 11 bases stayed unmatched. The CDR3 protein is CASSSGTSSVGTQYF. CDR3 DNA sequence: TGTGCCAGCAGCTCAGGGACTAGTTCGGTAGGGACCCAGTACTTC.

This chain's CDR3 is CASSLSGTDNSPLHF. CDR3 nucleotide sequence: TGTGCCAGCAGTTTGTCCGGGACAGATAATTCACCCCTCCACTTT. The chain couples TRBV2 to TRBJ1-6, with TRBD1 matching 7 bases. The germline V gene has CDR1 SNHLY and CDR2 FYNNEI. This CDR3 spans 15 amino acids. V lost 5 bases, J lost 5 bases, and 6 bases stayed unmatched.

This clonotype was seen a few times. The chain combines TRBV6-2 or TRBV6-3 with TRBJ2-1, with 10 bases identical to TRBD1. In germline, CDR1 is MNHEY, CDR2 SVGEGT. The CDR3 is 17 amino acids. V was pared by 5 bases and J by 0 bases, with 7 bases of the junction left unmatched. This CDR3 reads CASSLGTGARSYNEQFF. Written as DNA, the CDR3 is TGTGCCAGCAGTCTGGGGACAGGGGCGCGCTCCTACAATGAGCAGTTCTTC.

This clonotype was observed at least ten times. The chain uses TRBV30 and TRBJ2-1, with TRBD2 identical over 9 bases. Germline V gene data show CDR1 as GTSNPN and CDR2 as SVGIG (reference sequence). The V segment lost 3 bases and the J segment 9 bases; nucleotides outside the gene matches: 6. The CDR3 extends over 13 amino acids. CDR3 coding DNA: TGTGCCTGGAGCGTGGGACTAGCCACTGAGCAGTTCTTC. Protein: CAWSVGLATEQFF.

This clonotype was seen many times. The chain is built from TRBV18 and TRBJ2-7; D gene uncertain. Germline V CDR1 and CDR2: KGHSH, LQKENI. The ends were cut back, 3 bases at V and 5 bases at J, with 11 bases in the middle. The CDR3 contains 13 residues. CDR3 nucleotides: TGTGCCAGCTCACCGCTTAGGGTAAACGAGCAGTACTTC. It is translated as CASSPLRVNEQYF.

This clonotype was found many times. This chain uses TRBV10-3 with TRBJ2-3; TRBD1 matches at 7 bases. Trimming removed 3 bases from V and 4 bases from J; junction bases left unmatched: 7. Germline V gene data show CDR1 as ENHRY and CDR2 as SYGVKD. CDR3 size: 15 residues. Here the CDR3 reads CAISDPEGAPDTQYF. In DNA, the CDR3 is TGTGCCATCAGTGACCCCGAGGGGGCCCCAGATACGCAGTATTTT.

This clonotype came up a few times. A clone one base away is much larger, so this may be a read error. The chain couples TRBV11-1 to TRBJ1-1; D is perhaps TRBD1 (5 bases). The length of the CDR3 is 15 residues. The V gene's germline CDR1 is SGHAT and CDR2 FQDESV (reference sequence). DNA for the CDR3: TGTGCCAGCAGCTTATGGGGCCGGGGGAACACTAAAGCTTTCTTT. As protein: CASSLWGRGNTKAFF.

This clonotype was counted at least ten times. This chain links TRBV2 with TRBJ1-2; D ambiguous. The CDR3 extends over 12 amino acids. Germline V gives CDR1 SNHLY, CDR2 FYNNEI. Between the trimmed V and J ends, which lost 7 bases and 0 bases, there was a span of 6 bases. The CDR3 region is CASTGANYGYTF. The CDR3 region has the DNA TGTGCCAGCACCGGGGCTAACTATGGCTACACCTTC.

The chain employs TRBV29-1 and TRBJ2-1, with 8 bases lining up with TRBD2. Germline V gene lookup returns CDR1 SQVTM and CDR2 ANQGSEA. V was clipped by 2 bases and J by 0 bases; unmatched bases: 3. The CDR3 has 15 residues. CDR3 in amino acids: CSVEFGTSSYNEQFF. CDR3 sequence (DNA): TGCAGCGTTGAATTCGGGACTAGCTCCTACAATGAGCAGTTCTTC.

This clonotype was recorded at least ten times. The chain uses TRBV28 and TRBJ2-7; 10 bases are shared with TRBD2. Germline V CDR1 and CDR2: MDHEN, SYDVKM. The CDR3 is made up of 13 amino acids. The ends lost 7 bases at V and 4 bases at J; junction bases unmatched: 4. CDR3 loop: CASTLAGGYEQYF. CDR3 DNA: TGTGCCAGCACCTTAGCGGGAGGATACGAGCAGTACTTC.

The V and J genes are TRBV29-1 and TRBJ2-1; 14 bases match TRBD2. J lost 4 bases, V lost 1 base, and 0 bases had no gene match. Per the germline V gene, CDR1 is SQVTM and CDR2 is ANQGSEA. This CDR3 region has 15 residues. The CDR3 nucleotides read TGCAGCGTTGAAGGACTAGCGGGGGGGTACAATGAGCAGTTCTTC. Translating it yields CSVEGLAGGYNEQFF.

This clonotype was detected ten times or more. The chain employs TRBV11-2 and TRBJ2-7; 8 bases match TRBD2. The CDR3 totals 12 residues. J lost 6 bases, V lost 5 bases, and 3 bases had no gene match. CDR1 SGHAT and CDR2 FQNNGV come from the germline V gene. Here the CDR3 reads CASSPGRGEQYF. The DNA for the CDR3 is TGTGCCAGCAGCCCCGGGAGGGGCGAGCAGTACTTC.

In its sample, this clonotype was seen many times. The chain is built from TRBV10-1 and TRBJ2-3, with D maybe TRBD2 (5 bases). Germline V gene lookup returns CDR1 WNHNN and CDR2 SYGVQD (reference sequence). V was pared by 3 bases and J by 3 bases, with 10 bases between. The CDR3 totals 14 residues. The CDR3 loop reads CASSEIASTDTQYF. CDR3 coding DNA: TGCGCCAGCAGTGAAATAGCGTCGACAGATACGCAGTATTTT.

This clonotype was observed at least ten times. The rearrangement uses TRBV6-1 and TRBJ2-3; 8 bases agree with TRBD2. Germline V CDR1 and CDR2: MNHNS, SASEGT. V trimming: 3 bases; J trimming: 6 bases; junction bases outside the gene matches: 8. The CDR3 sequence is 15 residues long. CDR3 sequence: CASSEPLLAEDTQYF. The CDR3, as DNA: TGTGCCAGCAGTGAGCCATTACTAGCGGAGGATACGCAGTATTTT.

Many counts were recorded for this clonotype. The rearrangement joins TRBV30 to TRBJ2-1; 9 bases are a match to TRBD2. J gave up 3 bases and V 4 bases, and 7 bases lay outside the gene matches. CDR3 length: 15 residues. Germline CDR1 reads GTSNPN; CDR2 reads SVGIG (reference sequence). In DNA, the CDR3 is TGTGCCTGGATTGAGTCGACTAGCGGCTACAATGAGCAGTTCTTC. Protein product: CAWIESTSGYNEQFF.

This clonotype was observed once. Just one base apart from a much larger clone, this may be a read error. The chain joins TRBV3-1 to TRBJ2-7; no firm D call. The CDR3 totals 12 residues. Germline-derived CDR1 and CDR2 are LGHDT and YNNKEL (reference sequence). The CDR3 loop reads CASCHLSYEQYF. The CDR3 nucleotides read TGTGCCAGCTGCCATTTAAGTTACGAGCAGTACTTC.

This clonotype has ten or more counts. The chain combines TRBV12-3 or TRBV12-4 with TRBJ1-5; D is perhaps TRBD1 (5 bases). CDR3 length: 15 amino acids. Trimming took 3 bases from V and 2 from J, leaving 11 bases between them. The CDR3, as DNA: TGTGCCAGCAGTTTGGACAAGTCGGGCAATCAGCCCCAGCATTTT. Protein product: CASSLDKSGNQPQHF.

This clonotype was picked up many times. The V gene is TRBV5-1, the J gene TRBJ1-1; D possibly corresponds to TRBD1 (5 bases). This CDR3 is built from 13 residues. The germline V gene has CDR1 SGHRS and CDR2 YFSETQ. The V end was cut by 7 bases, the J end by 3 bases, with 13 bases between. The CDR3 nucleotides read TGCGCCAGCTCCATGCGGGACTACACTGAAGCTTTCTTT. It encodes CASSMRDYTEAFF.

This clonotype showed up just a few times. The chain couples TRBV29-1 to TRBJ2-1; D is unresolved. Germline V lookup: CDR1 SQVTM, CDR2 ANQGSEA. V lost 7 bases, J lost 4 bases, and 11 bases lay in between. The length of the CDR3 is 12 residues. The CDR3 DNA reads as TGCAGCGCCTCGGAAGGGTACAATGAGCAGTTCTTC. It specifies CSASEGYNEQFF.

This clonotype was detected many times. The chain has TRBV5-1 and TRBJ2-1; 7 bases are shared with TRBD1. The CDR3 has 15 residues. From germline, CDR1 is SGHRS and CDR2 YFSETQ. Trimming cost V 3 bases and J 6 bases; bases outside gene matches: 9. CDR3 DNA sequence: TGCGCCAGCAGCTCTAGACAGGGAAGAGGCAATGAGCAGTTCTTC. As protein: CASSSRQGRGNEQFF.

This clonotype was picked up a small number of times. The J gene is TRBJ2-1, the V gene TRBV20-1; 7 nucleotides line up with TRBD2. The germline V gene encodes CDR1 DFQATT and CDR2 SNEGSKA (reference sequence). The CDR3 runs 15 residues. The trim removed 3 bases at V and 4 bases at J, leaving 9 bases unmatched. The CDR3 coding sequence is TGCAGTGCTAGCGGGGCGGGAGTTAGGTACAATGAGCAGTTCTTC. Amino acids: CSASGAGVRYNEQFF.

This clonotype was counted between two and nine times. The V call is TRBV24-1, the J call TRBJ2-1, with 7 bases aligning to TRBD1. The germline gives CDR1 KGHDR, CDR2 SFDVKD. V lost 4 bases, J lost 8 bases, and 4 bases stayed unmatched. This CDR3 is built from 13 residues. This CDR3 reads CATSEGTVDEQFF. CDR3 DNA sequence: TGTGCCACCAGTGAGGGGACAGTCGATGAGCAGTTCTTC.

This clonotype was recorded a few times. The chain links TRBV7-6 to TRBJ1-3, with 9 bases that match TRBD1. The germline gives CDR1 SGHVS, CDR2 FNYEAQ. The CDR3 has 15 amino acids. J lost 2 bases, V lost 5 bases, and 4 bases had no gene match. The DNA for the CDR3 is TGTGCCAGCAGCCGGGACAGGGCACCTGGAAACACCATATATTTT. Amino acids: CASSRDRAPGNTIYF.

This clonotype was detected ten times or more. The chain recombines TRBV20-1 with TRBJ2-3; the D is unclear. Germline V gene data show CDR1 as DFQATT and CDR2 as SNEGSKA (reference sequence). The V end was cut by 4 bases, the J end by 3 bases, with 17 bases between. The CDR3 length is 15 residues. The CDR3 spells CSAIPLLETTDTQYF. In nucleotides, the CDR3 is TGCAGTGCTATCCCCCTCCTGGAAACGACAGATACGCAGTATTTT.

The rearrangement links TRBV19 to TRBJ2-1, with 10 bases identical to TRBD2. J was trimmed by 0 bases and V by 4 bases; bases with no gene match: 3. Per germline, CDR1 LNHDA and CDR2 SQIVND (reference sequence). There are 16 residues in the CDR3. In DNA form, the CDR3 reads TGTGCCAGTAGTACTAGCGGGAGCAGCTCCTACAATGAGCAGTTCTTC. This sequence encodes CASSTSGSSSYNEQFF.

This clonotype was counted at least ten times. The chain links TRBV9 to TRBJ2-1, with TRBD2 identical over 11 bases. V dropped 0 bases and J dropped 9; count of bases not matched to a gene: 5. From germline, CDR1 is SGDLS and CDR2 YYNGEE. The CDR3 is 15 amino acids. CDR3 in amino acids: CASSVGGSGRGEQFF. In DNA form, the CDR3 reads TGTGCCAGCAGCGTAGGGGGTAGCGGGAGGGGTGAGCAGTTCTTC.

The table lists this clonotype with many counts. The CDR3 loop reads CASSERGPTEAFF. In DNA, the CDR3 is TGTGCCAGCAGTGAAAGGGGGCCCACTGAAGCTTTCTTT. This chain links TRBV2 with TRBJ1-1; 7 nucleotides match TRBD1. CDR3 length: 13 residues. Per germline, CDR1 SNHLY and CDR2 FYNNEI. J was trimmed by 4 bases and V by 2 bases; bases with no gene match: 1. The full variable domain, completed using reference TRBV2 and TRBJ1-1, is EPEVTQTPSHQVTQMGQEVILRCVPISNHLYFYWYRQILGQKVEFLVSFYNNEISEKSEIFDDQFSVERPDGSNFTLKIRSTKLEDSAMYFCASSERGPTEAFFGQGTRLTVV.

This clonotype showed up many times. The chain combines TRBV5-1 with TRBJ2-7; the match to TRBD2 covers 8 bases. This CDR3 has 15 residues. CDR1 is SGHRS and CDR2 is YFSETQ in the germline V gene. V lost 5 bases and J lost 3; bases outside the gene matches: 10. CDR3 residues: CASRFRGGSNYEQYF. The CDR3 DNA reads as TGCGCCAGCAGATTTCGGGGGGGGAGCAACTACGAGCAGTACTTC.

This clonotype was found many times. The chain has TRBV7-6 and TRBJ2-3; 10 bases match TRBD2. The ends lost 1 base at V and 1 base at J; junction bases unmatched: 5. The CDR3 runs 17 residues. From germline, CDR1 is SGHVS and CDR2 FNYEAQ. CDR3 amino acids: CASSLGSGTSGTDTQYF. The CDR3 nucleotides are TGTGCCAGCAGCTTAGGGTCCGGGACTAGCGGCACAGATACGCAGTATTTT.